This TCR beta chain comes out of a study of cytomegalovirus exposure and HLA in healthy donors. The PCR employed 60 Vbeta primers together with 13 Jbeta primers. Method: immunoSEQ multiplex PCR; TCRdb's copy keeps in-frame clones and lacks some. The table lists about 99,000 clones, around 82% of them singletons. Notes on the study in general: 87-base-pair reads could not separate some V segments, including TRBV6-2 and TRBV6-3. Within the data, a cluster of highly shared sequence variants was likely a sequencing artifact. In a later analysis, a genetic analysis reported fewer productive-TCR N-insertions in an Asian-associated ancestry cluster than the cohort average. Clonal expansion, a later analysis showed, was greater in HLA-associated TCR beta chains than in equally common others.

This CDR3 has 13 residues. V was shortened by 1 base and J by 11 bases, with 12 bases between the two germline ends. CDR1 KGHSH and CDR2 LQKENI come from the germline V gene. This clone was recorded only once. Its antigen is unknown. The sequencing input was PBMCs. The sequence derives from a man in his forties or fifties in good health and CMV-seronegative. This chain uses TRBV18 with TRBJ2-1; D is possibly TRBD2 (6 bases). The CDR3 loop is CASSPLRGIQQFF. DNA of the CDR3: TGTGCCAGCTCACCACTACGGGGGATCCAGCAGTTCTTC.